The 26 T cell receptor beta chains below all came from one sample that was sequenced in a study of blood T cell repertoires in COVID-19. Using immunoSEQ multiplex PCR, the repertoire was profiled, and TCRdb retains in-frame clones only, with some absent. Among hundreds of thousands of clones listed, about 87% were seen once. Sequencing was performed on PBMCs or T cells enriched from blood (not recorded which). These TCRs come from a man aged 50 or older who had been exposed to COVID-19.

This rearrangement joins TRBV2 to TRBJ2-5; TRBD2 matches at 11 bases. The CDR3 length is 16 residues. The junction had 12 bases not matched to a gene; V was cut back by 7 bases and J by 5 bases. CDR1 and CDR2 from the germline V gene are SNHLY and FYNNEI. The CDR3 protein is CASTPWIAGGGETQYF. CDR3 nucleotides: TGTGCCAGCACCCCGTGGATAGCGGGAGGGGGGGAGACCCAGTACTTC.

The rearrangement joins TRBV18 to TRBJ2-1; D might be TRBD1 (5 bases). V was pared by 4 bases and J by 3 bases, with 22 bases between. CDR1 and CDR2 from the germline V gene are KGHSH and LQKENI. The CDR3 is 18 residues long. The CDR3 loop is CASSHSPVGAAGYNEQFF. The CDR3 nucleotides read TGTGCCAGCTCACATTCCCCCGTTGGGGCAGCCGGCTACAATGAGCAGTTCTTC.

V is TRBV19 and J is TRBJ2-7; D remains unclear. This CDR3 comprises 13 residues. Germline CDR1 reads LNHDA; CDR2 reads SQIVND (reference sequence). Trimming removed 4 bases from V and 3 bases from J, with 10 bases in between. The CDR3 sequence: CASSNGPLYEQYV. The CDR3 nucleotides read TGTGCCAGTAGTAATGGCCCCCTCTACGAGCAGTACGTC.

J is TRBJ1-3 and V is TRBV18; TRBD1 is a possible D gene (5 bases). Trimming took off 1 base at V and 3 bases at J, with 13 bases between the two ends. Germline CDR1 KGHSH, CDR2 LQKENI. The CDR3 runs to 16 residues. The CDR3 reads CASSPQGHSYGNTIYF. Here the CDR3 DNA reads TGTGCCAGCTCACCACAAGGACACTCCTATGGAAACACCATATATTTT.

V gene TRBV24-1 combines with J gene TRBJ2-1; 7 bases map to TRBD1. Trimming cost V 9 bases and J 2 bases; bases outside gene matches: 9. This CDR3 is 15 amino acids long. The germline V gene encodes CDR1 KGHDR and CDR2 SFDVKD. CDR3 protein: CATQTGRPTYNEQFF. The CDR3 DNA reads as TGTGCCACCCAGACAGGGCGCCCAACCTACAATGAGCAGTTCTTC.

The rearrangement links TRBV19 to TRBJ1-1; 7 bases are shared with TRBD1. This CDR3 contains 17 residues. CDR1 is LNHDA and CDR2 is SQIVND in the germline V gene (reference sequence). V was clipped by 6 bases and J by 3 bases; unmatched bases: 16. CDR3 region: CASRPRTGRKGYTEAFF. The CDR3 DNA reads as TGTGCCAGTAGGCCAAGGACAGGTCGGAAGGGGTACACTGAAGCTTTCTTT. Full variable domain (outside the CDR3, taken from reference TRBV19 and TRBJ1-1): DGGITQSPKYLFRKEGQNVTLSCEQNLNHDAMYWYRQDPGQGLRLIYYSQIVNDFQKGDIAEGYSVSREKKESFPLTVTSAQKNPTAFYLCASRPRTGRKGYTEAFFGQGTRLTVV.

Worth noting for this clone: The same CDR3 also results from other DNA sequences found in this sample. V and J are TRBV9 and TRBJ1-1; unclear D gene. Germline CDR1 SGDLS, CDR2 YYNGEE. The ends were cut back, 0 bases at V and 4 bases at J, with 7 bases in the middle. This CDR3 has 13 residues. The CDR3 DNA sequence: TGTGCCAGCAGCGTAGCACCGGGCACTGAAGCTTTCTTT. It yields the protein CASSVAPGTEAFF. Together with reference TRBV9 and TRBJ1-1, the CDR3 gives the full variable domain: DSGVTQTPKHLITATGQRVTLRCSPRSGDLSVYWYQQSLDQGLQFLIQYYNGEERAKGNILERFSAQQFPDLHSELNLSSLELGDSALYFCASSVAPGTEAFFGQGTRLTVV.

The V and J genes are TRBV7-9 and TRBJ2-5, with 10 positions matching TRBD1. This CDR3 has 15 amino acids. Per germline, CDR1 SEHNR and CDR2 FQNEAQ (reference sequence). V shed 5 bases, J shed 3 bases, and the junction held 6 bases outside the gene matches. The CDR3 bases are TGTGCCAGCAGCCATCCCGGGACAGGGGAAGAGACCCAGTACTTC. Residues: CASSHPGTGEETQYF.

V is TRBV9 and J is TRBJ2-2, with D uncertain. Germline V gene sequence: CDR1 SGDLS, CDR2 YYNGEE. The length of the CDR3 is 14 residues. The V and J ends lost 0 bases and 0 bases respectively, with 3 bases between them. CDR3 sequence (DNA): TGTGCCAGCAGCGTAGACACGAACACCGGGGAGCTGTTTTTT. Protein product: CASSVDTNTGELFF.

This clone showed up just once. The CDR3 nucleotides are TGTGCCAGCAGCCAAGACAGGGAGGTGCAGTTCTTC. Protein: CASSQDREVQFF. This rearrangement joins TRBV14 to TRBJ2-1; tentatively, D is TRBD2 (6 bases). The V gene lost 0 bases and the J gene lost 12 bases, with 9 bases spanning the gap. The germline V gene encodes CDR1 SGHDN and CDR2 FVKESK. This CDR3 is 12 amino acids long.

The V and J genes are TRBV9 and TRBJ1-6, with D perhaps TRBD1 (5 bases). V shed 3 bases and J shed 6 bases, with 19 bases lying between them. CDR1 is SGDLS, CDR2 YYNGEE, per germline. The CDR3 length is 17 residues. The CDR3 spells CASSALRVGPANSPLHF. The CDR3 nucleotides read TGTGCCAGCAGCGCCCTCCGGGTGGGGCCGGCTAATTCACCCCTCCACTTT.

V gene TRBV7-9 combines with J gene TRBJ2-3; a weak D match, TRBD1 (5 bases). Germline-derived CDR1 and CDR2 are SEHNR and FQNEAQ (reference sequence). The CDR3 runs to 15 residues. Trimming left V 1 base short and J 0 bases short, with 8 bases between. The CDR3 nucleotides read TGTGCCAGCAGCTTAGTAGGACAAAGCACAGATACGCAGTATTTT. It encodes CASSLVGQSTDTQYF.

The chain carries TRBV7-3 and TRBJ2-3; TRBD1 is a possible D gene (5 bases). Germline loops: CDR1 SGHTA, CDR2 FQGTGA. This CDR3 comprises 15 residues. Trimming removed 3 bases at V and 1 base at J, with 11 bases between. The CDR3, as DNA: TGTGCCAGCAGCTTGTCATTCAGGGGCACAGATACGCAGTATTTT. The encoded protein is CASSLSFRGTDTQYF.

The chain employs TRBV5-1 and TRBJ2-3; the match to TRBD2 covers 8 bases. Trimming at V came to 1 base and at J to 4 bases, leaving 2 bases not matched to a gene. Germline CDR1 reads SGHRS; CDR2 reads YFSETQ. This CDR3 spans 14 amino acids. DNA for the CDR3: TGCGCCAGCAGCTTGATCGGGAGGGCAGATACGCAGTATTTT. As protein: CASSLIGRADTQYF.

The chain recombines TRBV5-1 with TRBJ1-1; no reliable D call. This CDR3 comprises 16 residues. The germline CDR1 and CDR2 sequences are SGHRS and YFSETQ. Trimming took off 0 bases at V and 0 bases at J, with 12 bases between the two ends. The CDR3, as DNA: TGCGCCAGCAGCTTGGCCACAGCCCGTATGAACACTGAAGCTTTCTTT. Encoded protein: CASSLATARMNTEAFF.

This chain connects TRBV3-1 (or the pseudogene TRBV3-2) to TRBJ2-2, with TRBD1 matching over 8 bases. Germline CDR1 reads LGHDT; CDR2 reads YNNKEL (reference sequence). The V segment lost 1 base and the J segment 3 bases; nucleotides outside the gene matches: 7. CDR3 length equals 17 residues. CDR3 in amino acids: CASSQAAGGGYTGELFF. CDR3 DNA: TGTGCCAGCAGCCAAGCGGCAGGGGGCGGGTACACCGGGGAGCTGTTTTTT.

The CDR3 bases are TGTGCCAGCAGCGCCTCACTAGCGGGAGTGGGCCCCGGGGAGCTGTTTTTT. Translated, it gives CASSASLAGVGPGELFF. J is TRBJ2-2 and V is TRBV9; 11 bases are shared with TRBD2. Germline-derived CDR1 and CDR2 are SGDLS and YYNGEE. The CDR3 is 17 amino acids. The V and J ends lost 3 bases and 6 bases, in that order; junction bases with no gene match: 10.

The rearrangement uses TRBV9 and TRBJ1-3, with TRBD1 as a possible D gene (5 bases). V lost 0 bases, J lost 1 base, and 14 bases lay in between. This CDR3 has 17 amino acids. Germline V gives CDR1 SGDLS, CDR2 YYNGEE. The DNA for the CDR3 is TGTGCCAGCAGCGTAGAAGGAGAGGGGACTTCTGGAAACACCATATATTTT. Translated: CASSVEGEGTSGNTIYF. The full variable domain, its missing parts supplied by reference TRBV9 and TRBJ1-3, is DSGVTQTPKHLITATGQRVTLRCSPRSGDLSVYWYQQSLDQGLQFLIQYYNGEERAKGNILERFSAQQFPDLHSELNLSSLELGDSALYFCASSVEGEGTSGNTIYFGEGSWLTVV.

The table lists this clone with a count of one. The rearrangement uses TRBV7-2 and TRBJ2-3; 7 bases align to TRBD2. The CDR3 spans 17 residues. Trimming at V came to 1 base and at J to 6 bases, leaving 13 bases not matched to a gene. Germline assignment: CDR1 SGHTA and CDR2 FQGNSA. CDR3 sequence reads: CASSLGRGGSVVDTQYF. CDR3 in DNA: TGTGCCAGCAGCTTAGGCCGCGGGGGTTCAGTGGTTGATACGCAGTATTTT.

This chain connects TRBV18 to TRBJ1-1; 7 bases fit TRBD1. CDR3 size: 15 residues. Germline CDR1 reads KGHSH; CDR2 reads LQKENI. Trimming cost V 2 bases and J 9 bases; bases outside gene matches: 12. CDR3 residues: CASSPTRQGQSKAFF. The CDR3 nucleotides are TGTGCCAGCTCACCAACTAGACAGGGACAAAGCAAAGCTTTCTTT.

This chain joins TRBV5-1 and TRBJ2-5; 13 bases match TRBD2. Germline CDR1 reads SGHRS; CDR2 reads YFSETQ. After removal of 4 bases from V and 3 bases from J, the junction contained 6 bases not matched to a gene. The CDR3 is 16 amino acids. Written as DNA, the CDR3 is TGCGCCAGCAGCAGACTAGCGGGAGGCCTAGAAGAGACCCAGTACTTC. Translated: CASSRLAGGLEETQYF.

The chain links TRBV4-1 to TRBJ2-2; possible D gene TRBD1, 6 bases. Trimming removed 4 bases at V and 3 bases at J, with 18 bases between. The germline gives CDR1 MGHRA, CDR2 YSYEKL. The CDR3 is made up of 17 amino acids. The CDR3 loop is CASSRTTRTEYTGELFF. The CDR3 DNA reads TGCGCCAGCAGCCGGACCACCCGGACAGAATACACCGGGGAGCTGTTTTTT.

The chain is built from TRBV18 and TRBJ2-3; TRBD2 agrees at 11 bases. CDR1 and CDR2 from the germline V gene are KGHSH and LQKENI. Trimming at V came to 3 bases and at J to 5 bases, leaving 10 bases not matched to a gene. The CDR3 is 17 residues long. CDR3 nucleotide sequence: TGTGCCAGCTCACCCGTCTCTAGCGGGAGGTGGAGAGATACGCAGTATTTT. It encodes CASSPVSSGRWRDTQYF.

The DNA for the CDR3 is TGTGCCAGCGTACGGGAATATAATTCACCCCTCCACTTT. Translation gives CASVREYNSPLHF. The chain combines TRBV2 with TRBJ1-6; D remains unclear. The CDR3 has 13 amino acids. The germline V gene has CDR1 SNHLY and CDR2 FYNNEI. V was shortened by 8 bases and J by 4 bases, with 9 bases between the two germline ends.

This clone was recorded once. Compared with germline, one end of the junction differs, possibly owing to a read error. The V call is TRBV11-2, the J call TRBJ1-1, with TRBD1 as a possible D gene (6 bases). The CDR3 consists of 14 residues. In germline, CDR1 is SGHAT, CDR2 FQNNGV. The CDR3 reads CASSLAGVNTEAFF. The CDR3 DNA is TGTGCCAGCAGTTTAGCAGGGGTGAACACTGAAGCTTTCTTT. The full variable domain, rest sourced from reference TRBV11-2 and TRBJ1-1, is EAGVAQSPRYKIIEKRQSVAFWCNPISGHATLYWYQQILGQGPKLLIQFQNNGVVDDSQLPKDRFSAERLKGVDSTLKIQPAKLEDSAVYLCASSLAGVNTEAFFGQGTRLTVV.

V gene TRBV21-1 combines with J gene TRBJ1-2; TRBD1, the D gene given by the table, was not confirmed from the DNA. TRBV21-1 is a pseudogene segment. CDR3 length equals 13 residues. DNA for the CDR3: TGTGCCAGCAGCCCAAGGACACGGAGTGGCTACACCTTC. Translated, it gives CASSPRTRSGYTF.